The present entry profiles one TCR beta chain with its context. The sample comes from a study of cytomegalovirus exposure and HLA in healthy donors. Repertoires were generated with immunoSEQ multiplex PCR, while TCRdb's copy carries only in-frame clones and drops some. Of 150,000 to 200,000 clones listed, roughly 84% are singletons. The CDR3 is 14 amino acids. The ends were cut back, 3 bases at V and 1 base at J, with 6 bases in the middle. Germline CDR1 and CDR2: MNHEY and SVGAGI. The receptor was derived from a woman younger than 45 in good health and CMV-seropositive. The J gene is TRBJ2-2, the V gene TRBV6-5; D ambiguous. Sequencing used PBMCs. CDR3 coding DNA: TGTGCCAGCAGTTATCGACAGAACACCGGGGAGCTGTTTTTT. Translating it yields CASSYRQNTGELFF.